The 20 T cell receptor beta chains presented below share a single source sample, sequenced in a study of radiation and T cells in renal cell carcinoma. The time point was: blood 2 weeks post-SBRT. Documented treatment: 15 Gy SBRT to primary tumor, nephrectomy 4 weeks later. Here immunoSEQ multiplex PCR was the method, and the copy in TCRdb shows in-frame clones only, minus some. The data show some 130,000 clones, with about 81% seen just once and approximately 2% held by the top ten. This material consisted of blood, taken from a patient whose treatment included radiotherapy and nephrectomy. These receptors originate from a woman aged 55-69 years with renal cell carcinoma.

As to this clone: The junction differs from germline at one of its ends, possibly a read error. This rearrangement joins TRBV5-1 to TRBJ2-5; D not resolved. The CDR3 runs 12 residues. Germline CDR1 is SGHRS and CDR2 is YFSETQ. The CDR3 spells CASSFYQETQYF. The CDR3 DNA follows: TGCGCCAGCAGCTTTTACCAGGAGACCCAGTACTTC.

This chain joins TRBV5-1 and TRBJ2-3; tentatively, D is TRBD1 (5 bases). Trimming shortened V by 0 bases and J by 1 base, and 6 bases separated the two germline ends. The CDR3 is made up of 14 amino acids. Germline CDR1 reads SGHRS; CDR2 reads YFSETQ. This chain's CDR3 is CASSLDRRTDTQYF. The CDR3, as DNA: TGCGCCAGCAGCTTGGACAGGCGCACAGATACGCAGTATTTT.

This chain's CDR3 is CASSLGDREGEQFF. CDR3 in DNA: TGTGCCAGCAGCTTAGGTGACAGGGAGGGTGAGCAGTTCTTC. J is TRBJ2-1 and V is TRBV6-1; either TRBD1 or TRBD2 may supply D (7 bases each). The CDR3 length is 14 residues. V gave up 6 bases and J gave up 9 bases, with 18 bases separating them. Germline V lookup: CDR1 MNHNS, CDR2 SASEGT.

This chain connects TRBV5-6 to TRBJ2-3, with TRBD2 matching over 9 bases. The CDR3 is 16 amino acids. Germline V CDR1 and CDR2: SGHDT, YYEEEE. The trim removed 3 bases at V and 2 bases at J, leaving 7 bases unmatched. DNA of the CDR3: TGTGCCAGCAGCTGGGAGCGGGGGGCGAACACAGATACGCAGTATTTT. It specifies CASSWERGANTDTQYF.

This chain joins TRBV6-1 and TRBJ2-5; the D gene is possibly TRBD1 (6 bases). This CDR3 has 12 residues. The germline V and J ends were trimmed by 9 bases and 2 bases, with 10 bases remaining between them. Germline V gives CDR1 MNHNS, CDR2 SASEGT. This chain's CDR3 is CASKTGQETQYF. In DNA form, the CDR3 reads TGTGCCAGTAAAACAGGGCAAGAGACCCAGTACTTC.

This clone showed up just a few times. CDR3 residues: CASARGGNTDTQYF. CDR3 coding DNA: TGTGCTAGCGCCCGGGGGGGCAACACAGATACGCAGTATTTT. The chain carries TRBV7-7 and TRBJ2-3; 8 bases are shared with TRBD2. From germline, CDR1 is SSHAT and CDR2 FNYEAQ (reference sequence). This CDR3 contains 14 residues.

This sequence joins TRBV19 and TRBJ2-1; unclear D gene. The V end lost 5 bases, the J end lost 2 bases, and 13 bases lay between the germline ends. Germline V gene data show CDR1 as LNHDA and CDR2 as SQIVND (reference sequence). CDR3 length equals 15 residues. The DNA of the CDR3 is TGTGCCAGTAGTTCAGGCCTAACCACCTACAATGAGCAGTTCTTC. The encoded protein is CASSSGLTTYNEQFF.

The genes are TRBV5-1 and TRBJ1-6; tentative D call: TRBD1 (6 bases). Germline CDR1 reads SGHRS; CDR2 reads YFSETQ. This CDR3 has 19 amino acids. Between the trimmed V and J ends, which lost 4 bases and 0 bases, there was a span of 20 bases. CDR3 in DNA: TGCGCCAGCAGCCTAGGGGGGGACGTCCTAATCTCCTATAATTCACCCCTCCACTTT. Amino acids: CASSLGGDVLISYNSPLHF.

This clone appeared a few times. This chain links TRBV7-2 with TRBJ1-4; 10 bases map to TRBD1. The CDR3 is made up of 15 amino acids. V dropped 0 bases and J dropped 6; count of bases not matched to a gene: 1. Germline values: CDR1 SGHTA, CDR2 FQGNSA. The CDR3 DNA follows: TGTGCCAGCAGCTTAGCGACAGGGGGCCATGAAAAACTGTTTTTT. Translated, it gives CASSLATGGHEKLFF.

This chain connects TRBV4-1 to TRBJ2-2, with D unresolved. The ends were cut back, 5 bases at V and 0 bases at J, with 13 bases in the middle. Germline V gene lookup returns CDR1 MGHRA and CDR2 YSYEKL. The CDR3 is 16 amino acids. CDR3 residues: CASSSHASPNTGELFF. DNA of the CDR3: TGCGCCAGCAGCTCCCACGCTTCTCCGAACACCGGGGAGCTGTTTTTT.

The chain uses TRBV5-1 and TRBJ2-7; D is undetermined. The CDR3 is 13 residues long. From germline, CDR1 is SGHRS and CDR2 YFSETQ. The V end lost 2 bases, the J end lost 7 bases, and 13 bases lay between the germline ends. CDR3: CASSLDIFEEQYF. DNA of the CDR3: TGCGCCAGCAGCTTAGACATCTTTGAGGAGCAGTACTTC. Variable domain in full (rest from reference TRBV5-1 and TRBJ2-7): KAGVTQTPRYLIKTRGQQVTLSCSPISGHRSVSWYQQTPGQGLQFLFEYFSETQRNKGNFPGRFSGRQFSNSRSEMNVSTLELGDSALYLCASSLDIFEEQYFGPGTRLTVT.

The count of this clone is one. The chain is built from TRBV5-8 and TRBJ1-1; a weak D match, TRBD1 (5 bases). Deletions cut 4 bases from V and 0 bases from J, with 13 bases between. CDR3 length: 15 amino acids. The germline V gene encodes CDR1 SGHTS and CDR2 YDEGEE. In DNA, the CDR3 is TGTGCCAGCAGCCCGAGACAGAGAATGAACACTGAAGCTTTCTTT. It encodes CASSPRQRMNTEAFF.

V and J are TRBV28 and TRBJ1-6; D gene ambiguous. The germline CDR1 and CDR2 sequences are MDHEN and SYDVKM. The CDR3 sequence is 11 residues long. Trimming stripped 5 bases from V and 15 bases from J, with 11 bases between. CDR3 DNA: TGTGCCAGCAGTCTTCGAAGGGACCTCCACTTT. Encoded protein: CASSLRRDLHF.

This chain uses TRBV2 with TRBJ1-3; tentatively, D is TRBD1 (6 bases). Germline CDR1 SNHLY, CDR2 FYNNEI. The CDR3 totals 15 residues. With 6 bases removed from V and 1 base from J, the gap between germline ends came to 13 bases. The CDR3 loop is CASRYRDRSGNTIYF. In DNA, the CDR3 is TGTGCCAGCAGGTACAGGGACCGTTCTGGAAACACCATATATTTT.

The rearrangement uses TRBV29-1 and TRBJ2-5, with D perhaps matching TRBD2 (6 bases). The V end was cut by 8 bases, the J end by 4 bases, with 23 bases between. Germline CDR1 SQVTM, CDR2 ANQGSEA. The CDR3 runs to 15 residues. CDR3 sequence (DNA): TGCAGCACCTCCCCCCTAGAGAGGGGAGGAGAGACCCAGTACTTC. Its protein product is CSTSPLERGGETQYF.

This chain uses TRBV6-5 with TRBJ1-4; D possibly corresponds to TRBD1 (5 bases). Germline values: CDR1 MNHEY, CDR2 SVGAGI. V was cut by 6 bases and J by 8 bases, with 13 bases left in between. The CDR3 totals 13 residues. DNA of the CDR3: TGTGCCAGCAGACGGACAAGGGACGAAAAACTGTTTTTT. Its protein is CASRRTRDEKLFF.

This clone was seen more than once but under ten times. The chain employs TRBV6-1 and TRBJ2-5; perhaps TRBD1 as D (6 bases). The V and J ends lost 7 bases and 5 bases respectively, with 20 bases between them. Germline-derived CDR1 and CDR2 are MNHNS and SASEGT. The CDR3 consists of 15 residues. DNA of the CDR3: TGTGCCAGCATCAGGACCCTCGACAGGTGGGAGACCCAGTACTTC. This codes for CASIRTLDRWETQYF.

The genes are TRBV7-6 and TRBJ1-2; no firm D call. CDR1 is SGHVS and CDR2 is FNYEAQ in the germline V gene. V was pared by 0 bases and J by 3 bases, with 8 bases between. The CDR3 has 14 amino acids. The CDR3 DNA reads as TGTGCCAGCAGCTTAGCAGGCGGGGACTATGGCTACACCTTC. Protein sequence: CASSLAGGDYGYTF. Complete variable domain (other parts from reference TRBV7-6 and TRBJ1-2): GAGVSQSPRYKVTKRGQDVALRCDPISGHVSLYWYRQALGQGPEFLTYFNYEAQQDKSGLPNDRFSAERPEGSISTLTIQRTEQRDSAMYRCASSLAGGDYGYTFGSGTRLTVV.

The V gene is TRBV10-3, the J gene TRBJ1-2; no firm D call. V was pared by 3 bases and J by 8 bases, with 10 bases between. From germline, CDR1 is ENHRY and CDR2 SYGVKD. The CDR3 spans 12 residues. The CDR3 DNA follows: TGTGCCATCAGTGACGACCCCGAGGGCTACACCTTC. This translates into CAISDDPEGYTF.

Only one count was recorded for this clone. The V call is TRBV28, the J call TRBJ2-7; D gene ambiguous. The germline CDR1 and CDR2 sequences are MDHEN and SYDVKM. V shed 3 bases and J shed 8 bases, with 8 bases lying between them. The CDR3 has 11 residues. The CDR3 spells CASSFMGKQYF. CDR3 coding DNA: TGTGCCAGCAGTTTTATGGGGAAGCAGTACTTC.